This entry lists 12 T cell receptor beta chains sequenced from one sample in a study of lymphopenia after photon versus proton radiotherapy. Here immunoSEQ multiplex PCR was the method, and the copy in TCRdb shows in-frame clones only, minus some. The sample shows fewer than 50,000 clones, less than 90% of them seen only once. This specimen consisted of peripheral blood, obtained from a patient treated with photon-based radiotherapy. These receptors were collected from a middle-aged man with gastric cancer.

V usage is TRBV5-1 and J usage is TRBJ2-3; no reliable D call. The CDR3 contains 14 residues. V dropped 1 base and J dropped 3 bases, with 9 bases sitting between them. Germline assignment: CDR1 SGHRS and CDR2 YFSETQ. CDR3 sequence: CASSLSPITDTQYF. The CDR3 nucleotides read TGCGCCAGCAGCTTGTCACCAATTACAGATACGCAGTATTTT.

The chain links TRBV4-3 to TRBJ2-3; no clear D. Germline V gene lookup returns CDR1 LGHNA and CDR2 YSLEER. The V end was cut by 0 bases, the J end by 7 bases, with 5 bases between. The CDR3 covers 12 residues. CDR3 sequence: CASSQDRNTQYF. CDR3 DNA sequence: TGCGCCAGCAGCCAAGATCGGAATACGCAGTATTTT.

J is TRBJ2-1 and V is TRBV30, with 9 bases fitting TRBD2. Trimming removed 3 bases from V and 1 base from J; junction bases left unmatched: 13. The CDR3 sequence is 18 residues long. The germline gives CDR1 GTSNPN, CDR2 SVGIG (reference sequence). Here the CDR3 DNA reads TGTGCCTGGAGCGAGTTCAGCGGGGGGACTTCATCCTACAATGAGCAGTTCTTC. It yields the protein CAWSEFSGGTSSYNEQFF.

The chain couples TRBV7-2 to TRBJ1-1; D uncertain. This CDR3 has 14 amino acids. Looked up from germline, CDR1 is SGHTA and CDR2 is FQGNSA. The ends were cut back, 1 base at V and 4 bases at J, with 10 bases in the middle. The CDR3 loop is CASSLGFGRTEAFF. CDR3 DNA: TGTGCCAGCAGCTTAGGGTTCGGTCGCACTGAAGCTTTCTTT.

This rearrangement joins TRBV7-2 to TRBJ1-5; the D gene is possibly TRBD1 (5 bases). There are 14 residues in the CDR3. Trimming pared 1 base from V and 6 bases from J, leaving 10 bases between. Per the germline V gene, CDR1 is SGHTA and CDR2 is FQGNSA. As DNA, the CDR3 is TGTGCCAGCAGCTTAGAGAGGGGTAGTCAGCCCCAGCATTTT. This encodes CASSLERGSQPQHF.

This chain links TRBV25-1 with TRBJ2-5, with TRBD1 identical over 7 bases. The CDR3 is made up of 15 amino acids. Trimming removed 4 bases from V and 3 bases from J; junction bases left unmatched: 8. Germline CDR1 and CDR2: MGHDK and SYGVNS. CDR3 region: CASSGQMDRKETQYF. The CDR3 DNA follows: TGTGCCAGCAGTGGACAAATGGACAGGAAAGAGACCCAGTACTTC. The full variable domain, with the rest looked up from reference TRBV25-1 and TRBJ2-5, is EADIYQTPRYLVIGTGKKITLECSQTMGHDKMYWYQQDPGMELHLIHYSYGVNSTEKGDLSSESTVSRIRTEHFPLTLESARPSHTSQYLCASSGQMDRKETQYFGPGTRLLVL.

The CDR3 DNA is TGTGCCAGCAGTCTAGCGGGGACGTCCTACAATGAGCAGTTCTTC. It translates to CASSLAGTSYNEQFF. The chain links TRBV27 to TRBJ2-1; 9 bases agree with TRBD2. J was trimmed by 1 base and V by 5 bases; bases with no gene match: 3. The CDR3 runs 15 residues. Germline V CDR1 and CDR2: MNHEY, SMNVEV (reference sequence).

J is TRBJ1-1 and V is TRBV2, with D perhaps TRBD1 (6 bases). Between the trimmed V and J ends, which lost 8 bases and 5 bases, there was a span of 9 bases. CDR1 is SNHLY and CDR2 is FYNNEI in the germline V gene. The CDR3 runs 11 residues. CDR3 amino acids: CASRTDTEAFF. The CDR3 nucleotides are TGTGCCAGCCGGACAGATACTGAAGCTTTCTTT. Supplemented by reference TRBV2 and TRBJ1-1, the full variable domain reads EPEVTQTPSHQVTQMGQEVILRCVPISNHLYFYWYRQILGQKVEFLVSFYNNEISEKSEIFDDQFSVERPDGSNFTLKIRSTKLEDSAMYFCASRTDTEAFFGQGTRLTVV.

The chain uses TRBV19 and TRBJ2-2; TRBD1 matches at 7 bases. V shed 7 bases, J shed 5 bases, and the junction held 10 bases outside the gene matches. The CDR3 is made up of 15 amino acids. The germline gives CDR1 LNHDA, CDR2 SQIVND (reference sequence). CDR3 loop: CASNFRDSGTGELFF. The CDR3 nucleotides are TGTGCCAGTAACTTCCGGGACAGTGGAACCGGGGAGCTGTTTTTT.

The chain uses TRBV7-9 and TRBJ1-2; D gene ambiguous. The CDR3 extends over 15 amino acids. The germline V gene has CDR1 SEHNR and CDR2 FQNEAQ (reference sequence). Trimming took off 5 bases at V and 1 base at J, with 14 bases between the two ends. As DNA, the CDR3 is TGTGCCAGCAGCGAAACCGGGGAGGGTAACTATGGCTACACCTTC. Translating it yields CASSETGEGNYGYTF.

V is TRBV4-2 and J is TRBJ1-2; tentative D call: TRBD1 (5 bases). V dropped 8 bases and J dropped 1 base, with 8 bases sitting between them. The length of the CDR3 is 12 residues. Germline CDR1 LGHNA, CDR2 YNFKEQ. The CDR3 DNA sequence: TGTGCCAGCGCACAGGATAACTATGGCTACACCTTC. This codes for CASAQDNYGYTF.

This rearrangement joins TRBV7-7 to TRBJ2-5; D gene uncertain. The CDR3 extends over 13 amino acids. V was trimmed by 5 bases and J by 7 bases, leaving 14 bases between them. Germline V gene sequence: CDR1 SSHAT, CDR2 FNYEAQ (reference sequence). For the CDR3, the DNA is TGTGCCAGCAGCGAGTCCCTGGTTGGGACCCAGTACTTC. The encoded protein is CASSESLVGTQYF.